This T cell receptor beta chain is drawn from a study of HIV-infected patients and healthy controls. Per germline, CDR1 MNHNY and CDR2 SVGAGI (reference sequence). This CDR3 has 16 residues. Trimming removed 4 bases from V and 6 bases from J; junction bases left unmatched: 6. At least ten counts were recorded for this clonotype. 500 ng RNA was reverse transcribed with alpha and beta constant-region primers. Separate chain-specific third strand synthesis with multiplexing indices produced the alpha and beta libraries. One entry per CDR3 protein, called by TCRdb with MiXCR from the 5' RACE reads. Of roughly 9,700 distinct CDR3 sequences listed, roughly 8% are singletons. Whole blood was used without fractionation, so all unsorted peripheral T cells were included.

The specimen sequenced was blood. The chain couples TRBV6-6 to TRBJ2-1; 13 nucleotides agree with TRBD2. The sequence came from an adult in good health. CDR3 protein: CASSFSGTSGINEQFF. CDR3 nucleotide sequence: TGTGCCAGCAGTTTCTCCGGGACTAGCGGGATCAATGAGCAGTTCTTC.